This TCR beta chain was recorded in a study of neoadjuvant anti-PD-1 for oral cavity cancer. Patients had HPV-negative, locally advanced oral cavity squamous cell carcinoma. Trimming cost V 4 bases and J 4 bases; bases outside gene matches: 20. CDR1 is SGDLS and CDR2 is YYNGEE in the germline V gene. The CDR3 sequence is 19 residues long. Blood libraries mostly used around 500 ng genomic DNA, six replicates each. Only in-frame clones appear in the TCRdb table, and some are missing; sequencing was by immunoSEQ multiplex PCR. The profile shows around 81,000 clones, more than 80% of them singletons. Whole-study findings and limits: PBMC Gini-index clonality exceeded responders' in non-responders post-nivolumab. Pretreatment Treg/Th17 ratio correlated inversely with post-treatment tumor clonality.

About this clone itself: What it recognizes is unknown.

The chain employs TRBV9 and TRBJ2-3; 8 positions agree with TRBD2. The TCR was taken from a person aged 40 to 85 with oral cavity squamous cell carcinoma. The material was PBMCs, obtained before nivolumab (anti-PD-1) treatment. The CDR3 DNA reads as TGTGCCAGCAGCTACATGGAGGTATCGAGCGGGAGAGTCGCAGATACGCAGTATTTT. Its protein product is CASSYMEVSSGRVADTQYF.